The rows below give T cell receptor beta chains drawn from one sample of a study of neoadjuvant anti-PD-1 for oral cavity cancer. The repertoire was sequenced with immunoSEQ multiplex PCR; TCRdb's copy has only in-frame clones and lacks some. The table lists about 16,000 clones, 72% of them singletons. The material was PBMCs, obtained before nivolumab (anti-PD-1) treatment. The receptors derive from a person between 40 and 85 years old with oral cavity squamous cell carcinoma. CDR3s include the opening cysteine and the closing phenylalanine or tryptophan. A D gene is named only where the DNA matches it firmly. Rows give clone size only sometimes, using once, few, many, or a class for an expanded clone.

>NA|TRBJ2-7|TRBV15|TRBD1
TGTGCCACCAGCGGGACCGGGACAGGCAAAAAGCAGTACTTC
CATSGTGTGKKQYF
>few|TRBJ1-1|TRBV13|NA
TGTGCCAGCAGCCAATCAGTGAACACTGAAGCTTTCTTT
CASSQSVNTEAFF
>NA|TRBJ2-5|TRBV5-1|TRBD1
TGCGCCAGCAGTATCGAAGACAGGGGAGGAGAGACCCAGTACTTC
CASSIEDRGGETQYF
>NA|TRBJ2-7|TRBV7-2|NA
TGTGCCAGCAGCTTAAATTTCCGGCAGGGACCCTACGAGCAGTACTTC
CASSLNFRQGPYEQYF
>NA|TRBJ1-1|TRBV2|NA
TGTGCCAGCAGTGAACGGTGGCGCACTGAAGCTTTCTTT
CASSERWRTEAFF
>NA|TRBJ1-4|TRBV30|NA
TGTGCCTGCGGAACGGGAGCAACTAATGAAAAACTGTTTTTT
CACGTGATNEKLFF
>NA|TRBJ1-2|TRBV5-1|NA
TGCGCCAGCAGCTCACCTCCCCGTCACTATGGCTACACCTTC
CASSSPPRHYGYTF
>NA|TRBJ2-5|TRBV7-9|NA
TGTGCCAGCAGCTTAGAAGGAGGAGAGACCCAGTACTTC
CASSLEGGETQYF
>few|TRBJ1-2|TRBV19|TRBD1
TGTGCCAGTAGTACCTGGGACAGCCTCCAATTC
CASSTWDSLQF
>NA|TRBJ1-1|TRBV7-8|NA
TGTGCCAGCAGCGTAACGCTCGAGTCCACTGAAGCTTTCTTT
CASSVTLESTEAFF
>NA|TRBJ2-3|TRBV5-1|NA
TGCGCCAGCCAAAGAGCCGGGGAAGTAGGCACAGATACGCAGTATTTT
CASQRAGEVGTDTQYF
>once|TRBJ1-2|TRBV19|TRBD1
TGTGCCAGTAGTGAGACAGGGGGGAGAGGGCCTTATGGCTACACCTTC
CASSETGGRGPYGYTF
>few|TRBJ1-6|TRBV6-5|TRBD1
TGTGCCAGCAAACCGGGACAGGGACTTTCACCCCTCCACTTT
CASKPGQGLSPLHF
>NA|TRBJ2-3|TRBV7-9|TRBD2
TGTGCCAGCAGCTTAGGCGGGGGTGTCGATACGCAGTATTTT
CASSLGGGVDTQYF
>NA|TRBJ2-2|TRBV6-4|TRBD2
TGTGCCAGCAGCCCTAGCGGGAGTTTGGCCGGGGAGCTGTTTTTT
CASSPSGSLAGELFF
>NA|TRBJ2-1|TRBV5-1|NA
TGCGCCAGCAGCTTGGAAGCTAGCTCCAATGAGCAGTTCTTC
CASSLEASSNEQFF
>NA|TRBJ1-1|TRBV28|NA
TGTGCCAGCAAGGAATGGGGGAAAACTGAAGCTTTCTTT
CASKEWGKTEAFF
>NA|TRBJ2-2|TRBV6-4|NA
TGTGCCAGCAGTGCGCGGGAGAACACCGGGGAGCTGTTTTTT
CASSARENTGELFF
>NA|TRBJ1-1|TRBV6-1|NA
TGTGCCAGCAGTGAATATTTCGGTGGAGGGGGGCTGAACACTGAAGCTTTCTTT
CASSEYFGGGGLNTEAFF
>NA|TRBJ2-3|TRBV11-2|NA
TGTGCCAGCAGCTTTGTGACTGGGGACACAGATACGCAGTATTTT
CASSFVTGDTDTQYF
>few|TRBJ1-6|TRBV7-8|TRBD1
TGTGCCAGCAGCTTACTCACAGGGGAGTTATCACCCCTCCACTTT
CASSLLTGELSPLHF
>NA|TRBJ1-1|TRBV7-3|NA
TGTGCCAGCGGGACCTTCGGGGGGGGAGATGAAGCTTTCTTT
CASGTFGGGDEAFF
>few|TRBJ2-2|TRBV5-6|TRBD2
TGTGCCAGCAGCCCTCTGGGACGGGGGGGAACCGGGGAGCTGTTTTTT
CASSPLGRGGTGELFF
>NA|TRBJ2-4|TRBV4-2|TRBD2
TGTGCCAGCAGCCAAGTAGCGGGGGCGGGAGGAAACATTCAGTACTTC
CASSQVAGAGGNIQYF
>NA|TRBJ1-1|TRBV13|NA
TGTGCCAGCAGCTCAACCCCCGGGGACTACACTGAAGCTTTCTTT
CASSSTPGDYTEAFF
>NA|TRBJ2-3|TRBV6-5|NA
TGTGCCAGCAGTTATACCGGTGGCGATACGCAGTATTTT
CASSYTGGDTQYF
>NA|TRBJ1-1|TRBV14|NA
TGTGCCAGCAGCCAGCGGACAGCCGGTGAAGCTTTCTTT
CASSQRTAGEAFF